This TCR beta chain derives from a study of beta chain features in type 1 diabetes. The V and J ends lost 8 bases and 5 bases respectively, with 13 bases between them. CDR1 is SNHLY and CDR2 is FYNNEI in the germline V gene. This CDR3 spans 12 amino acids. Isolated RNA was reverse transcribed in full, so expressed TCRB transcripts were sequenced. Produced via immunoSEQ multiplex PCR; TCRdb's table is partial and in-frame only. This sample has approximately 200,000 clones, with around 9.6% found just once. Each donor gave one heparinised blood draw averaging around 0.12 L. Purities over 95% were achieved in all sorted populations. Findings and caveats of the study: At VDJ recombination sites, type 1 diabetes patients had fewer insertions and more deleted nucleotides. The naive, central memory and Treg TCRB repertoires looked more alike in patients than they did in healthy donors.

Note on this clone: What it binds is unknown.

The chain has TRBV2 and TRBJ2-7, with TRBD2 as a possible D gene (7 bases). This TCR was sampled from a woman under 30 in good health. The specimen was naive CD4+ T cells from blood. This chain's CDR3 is CASGGDNDEQYF. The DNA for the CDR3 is TGTGCCAGCGGGGGGGACAATGACGAGCAGTACTTC.